This TCR beta chain emerged from a study of T cell responses to AZD1222 COVID-19 vaccine. Broader study findings: Most donors were white British and more were female, and clonal diversity was possibly underestimated. No day 14 peak samples; only post-peak repertoires were characterized.

Data came from immunoSEQ multiplex PCR; TCRdb stores just in-frame clones and leaves some out. This table holds some 120,000 clones, 93% found once. To note about this clone: Its antigen is undetermined.

The CDR3 extends over 14 amino acids. Germline V gives CDR1 SQVTM, CDR2 ANQGSEA. Trimming stripped 4 bases from V and 6 bases from J, with 18 bases between. The sequence was collected from an adult in good health. Source: peripheral blood, taken on day 0 of AZD1222 vaccination. The chain uses TRBV29-1 and TRBJ1-1; TRBD1 is a possible D gene (5 bases). In DNA, the CDR3 is TGCAGCGTTGTATTAAGGGTCAGGGTAGCTGAAGCTTTCTTT. It encodes CSVVLRVRVAEAFF.